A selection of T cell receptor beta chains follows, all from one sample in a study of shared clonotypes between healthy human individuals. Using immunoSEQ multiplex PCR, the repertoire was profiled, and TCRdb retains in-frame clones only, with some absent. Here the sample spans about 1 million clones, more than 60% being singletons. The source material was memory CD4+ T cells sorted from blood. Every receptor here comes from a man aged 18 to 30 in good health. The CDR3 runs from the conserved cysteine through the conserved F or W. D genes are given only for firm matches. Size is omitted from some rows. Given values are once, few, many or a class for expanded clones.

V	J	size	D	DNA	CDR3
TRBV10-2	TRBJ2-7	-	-	TGCGCCAGCAGTGAAGGGACTTCCTCCTACGAGCAGTACTTC	CASSEGTSSYEQYF
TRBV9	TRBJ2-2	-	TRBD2	TGTGCCAGCAGCCAGGGACTAGCGGGAGGGTTCGGGGAGCTGTTTTTT	CASSQGLAGGFGELFF
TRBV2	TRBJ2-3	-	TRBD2	TGTGCCAGCAGTGAAGTGGGGGCGGGAGGGGCAGATACGCAGTATTTT	CASSEVGAGGADTQYF
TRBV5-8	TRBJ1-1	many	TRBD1	TGTGCCAGCAGCAGGAGACAGGGGGCAGGCACTGAAGCTTTCTTT	CASSRRQGAGTEAFF
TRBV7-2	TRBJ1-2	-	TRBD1	TGTGCCAGCAGCTTAGACTTTACGGGACAGGGGTTTGGCTACACCTTC	CASSLDFTGQGFGYTF
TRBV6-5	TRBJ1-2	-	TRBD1	TGTGCCAGCAGTTACTCAGGGACAGTCGCTTATGGCTACACCTTC	CASSYSGTVAYGYTF
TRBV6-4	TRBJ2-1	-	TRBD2	TGTGCCAGCAGGAAGGACTTCAGTAGCGGGGGGAACAATGAGCAGTTCTTC	CASRKDFSSGGNNEQFF
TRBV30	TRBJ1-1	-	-	TGTGCCTGGAGCGCGGGGCCCGGCACTGAAGCTTTCTTT	CAWSAGPGTEAFF
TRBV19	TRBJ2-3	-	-	TGTGCCAGTAAGTGGAGGAGCACAGATACGCAGTATTTT	CASKWRSTDTQYF
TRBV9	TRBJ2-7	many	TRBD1	TGTGCCAGCAGCGACTCCAGACAGGGGCCAAAGTACGAGCAGTACTTC	CASSDSRQGPKYEQYF
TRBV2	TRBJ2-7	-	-	TGTGCCAGCGGGACCCGGAACGAGCAGTACTTC	CASGTRNEQYF
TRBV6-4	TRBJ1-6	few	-	TGTGCCAGCAGCGAAGGGAGGGGGAATTCACCCCTCCACTTT	CASSEGRGNSPLHF
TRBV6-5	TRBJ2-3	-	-	TGTGCCAGCAGTTACTCGAGCGGCGGGAGCACAGATACGCAGTATTTT	CASSYSSGGSTDTQYF
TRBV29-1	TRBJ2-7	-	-	TGCAGCGTTGAAGATTGGGAAGAGAGCGGATCCTACGAGCAGTACTTC	CSVEDWEESGSYEQYF
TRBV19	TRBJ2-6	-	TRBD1	TGTGCCAGTAGCCCTGGGACAGGGAAAGGTGGTCCTGGGGCCAACGTCCTGACTTTC	CASSPGTGKGGPGANVLTF
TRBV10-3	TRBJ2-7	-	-	TGTGCCATCAGGACGGGGACAAGCTCCTACGAGCAGTACTTC	CAIRTGTSSYEQYF
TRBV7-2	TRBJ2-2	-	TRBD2	TGTGCCAGCAGCTTAGTTACTAGCGGGATGGGCGCCGGGGAGCTGTTTTTT	CASSLVTSGMGAGELFF
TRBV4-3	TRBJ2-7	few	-	TGCGCCAGCAGCCAAGCGGCAGGGATGACCTACGAGCAGTACTTC	CASSQAAGMTYEQYF
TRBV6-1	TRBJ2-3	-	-	TGTGCCACTCAAGACAGAACAGATACGCAGTATTTT	CATQDRTDTQYF
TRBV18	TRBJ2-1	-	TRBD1	TGTGCCAGCTCACCCGGGACAGGGGGCTTTGAGCAGTTCTTC	CASSPGTGGFEQFF
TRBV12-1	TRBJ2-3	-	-	TGTGCCAGCAGTTCCCTCAGCACAGATACGCAGTATTTT	CASSSLSTDTQYF
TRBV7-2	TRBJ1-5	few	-	TGTGCCAGCAGCCTGGACCCGAGCAATCAGCCCCAGCATTTT	CASSLDPSNQPQHF
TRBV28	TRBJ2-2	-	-	TGTGCCAGCAGTTTCGCTTGGACAGAGAACACCGGGGAGCTGTTTTTT	CASSFAWTENTGELFF
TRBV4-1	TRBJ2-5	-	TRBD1	TGCGCCGGCAGCCAGAGATCGGGACAGAAAGAGACCCAGTACTTC	CAGSQRSGQKETQYF
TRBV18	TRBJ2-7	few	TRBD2	TGTGCCAGCTCACTACCAGGAGTAGCGGGTTCCTACGAGCAGTACTTC	CASSLPGVAGSYEQYF
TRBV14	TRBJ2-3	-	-	TGTGCCAGCAGCCAGTGGACGGTGGGTACGCAGTATTTT	CASSQWTVGTQYF
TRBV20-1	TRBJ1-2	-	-	TGCAGTGCCGTCAGGGAGAAAGGCTACACCTTC	CSAVREKGYTF
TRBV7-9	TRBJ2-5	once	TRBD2	TGTGCCAGCAGCCCTGATCTAGCGGGAGGAGAGACCCAGTACTTC	CASSPDLAGGETQYF
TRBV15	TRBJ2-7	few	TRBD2	TGTGCCACCAGCAGAGAGTACGGGGGGACGTGGCCCTACGAGCAGTACTTC	CATSREYGGTWPYEQYF
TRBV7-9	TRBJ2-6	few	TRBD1	TGTGCCAGCAGCTTAGAGTCGGGACAGGGCGCTGGGGCCAACGTCCTGACTTTC	CASSLESGQGAGANVLTF
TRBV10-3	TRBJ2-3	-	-	TGTGCCATCAGCATCCAAGCAGATACGCAGTATTTT	CAISIQADTQYF
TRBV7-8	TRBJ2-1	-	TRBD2	TGTGCCAGCAGCTTAGTGGGGGGGGAAGCGGGAGGTCTGTTCTTC	CASSLVGGEAGGLFF
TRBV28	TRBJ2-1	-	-	TGTGCCAGCAGTTTAGGGGAAGTCAACAATGAGCAGTTCTTC	CASSLGEVNNEQFF
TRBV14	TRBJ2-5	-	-	TGTGCCAGCAGCCAAGATACGAAAGGGCGCGAGACCCAGTACTTC	CASSQDTKGRETQYF
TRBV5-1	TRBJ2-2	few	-	TGCGCCAGCAGCTACCTACAGCTCACCGGGGAGCTGTTTTTT	CASSYLQLTGELFF
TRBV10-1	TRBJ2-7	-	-	TGCGCCAGCAGCCCCCGACACCAGGACTCCTACGAGCAGTACTTC	CASSPRHQDSYEQYF
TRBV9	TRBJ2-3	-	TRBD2	TGTGCCAGCAGCCCAAGAGGGCTAGCGGGGGGAACAGATACGCAGTATTTT	CASSPRGLAGGTDTQYF
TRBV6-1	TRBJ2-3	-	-	TGTGCCAGCAGCCAAGGGATCCAAACGCAGTATTTT	CASSQGIQTQYF
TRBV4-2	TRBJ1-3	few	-	TGTGCCAGCAGCCCGCAGCACGTCTCTGGAAACACCATATATTTT	CASSPQHVSGNTIYF
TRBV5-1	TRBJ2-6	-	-	TGCGCCAGCAGCTTGGACAGCTCTACCTTTTTCTCTGGGGCCAACGTCCTGACTTTC	CASSLDSSTFFSGANVLTF
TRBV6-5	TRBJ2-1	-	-	TGTGCCAGCAGTTTAGTGTTGAGCTCCTACAATGAGCAGTTCTTC	CASSLVLSSYNEQFF
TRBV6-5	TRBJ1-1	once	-	TGTGCCAGCAGTTACTCTGGGGCCCATAACACTGAAGCTTTCTTT	CASSYSGAHNTEAFF
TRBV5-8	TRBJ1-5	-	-	TGTGCCAGCAGCCCGGGGGACCTCCAGCATTTT	CASSPGDLQHF
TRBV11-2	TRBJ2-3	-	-	TGTGCCAGCAGTCCAGCGGCAGATACGCAGTATTTT	CASSPAADTQYF
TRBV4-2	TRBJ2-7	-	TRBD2	TGTGCCAGCAGCCAAGTATCAATAGCGGGAGGGATTCCCTACGAGCAGTACTTC	CASSQVSIAGGIPYEQYF
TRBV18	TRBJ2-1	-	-	TGTGCCAGCTCACCACAGGGGGGGATTAACAATGAGCAGTTCTTC	CASSPQGGINNEQFF
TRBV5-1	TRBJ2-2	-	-	TGCGCCAGCAGCTTGGGCCAAAAAACCGGGGAGCTGTTTTTT	CASSLGQKTGELFF
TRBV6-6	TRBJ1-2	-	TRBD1	TGTGCCAGCAGTGCCCAGACAGGGGTAAGCGGCTATGGCTACACCTTC	CASSAQTGVSGYGYTF
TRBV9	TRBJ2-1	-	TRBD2	TGTGCCAGCAGCGTCCAGAGCGGGGGGTTGGGTGAGCAGTTCTTC	CASSVQSGGLGEQFF
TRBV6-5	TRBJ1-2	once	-	TGTGCCAGCACCACGCGGGGCAGGGGAAACTATGGCTACACCTTC	CASTTRGRGNYGYTF
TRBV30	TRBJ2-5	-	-	TGTGCCTGGAGTGTGATAAGTGGGGAGACCCAGTACTTC	CAWSVISGETQYF
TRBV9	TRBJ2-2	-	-	TGTGCCAGCAGCGTAGGCGACAGTAGAGGGGAGCTGTTTTTT	CASSVGDSRGELFF